This is a list of T cell receptor beta chains from one sample in a study of blood T cell repertoires in COVID-19. Data came from immunoSEQ multiplex PCR; TCRdb stores just in-frame clones and leaves some out. The sample records roughly 240,000 clones, around 86% being singletons. The specimen sequenced was peripheral blood. The source is a woman aged 55-69 years who had recovered from COVID-19. Each CDR3 is given with its conserved first and last residue. Each record gives: D gene, J gene, CDR3 length, V gene, clone size, CDR3 DNA, CDR3 protein. D genes are given only for firm matches. A row's size may be missing; if present it is once, few, many or a size class.

D gene: TRBD1; J gene: TRBJ2-1; CDR3 length: 14; V gene: TRBV18; clone size: .; CDR3 DNA: TGTGCCAGCTCACCGGGACAGGGCTACAATGAGCAGTTCTTC; CDR3 protein: CASSPGQGYNEQFF
D gene: .; J gene: TRBJ2-5; CDR3 length: 16; V gene: TRBV2; clone size: .; CDR3 DNA: TGTGCCAGCAGTGAAGCCCTCTCGAGACTACAAGAGACCCAGTACTTC; CDR3 protein: CASSEALSRLQETQYF
D gene: .; J gene: TRBJ1-1; CDR3 length: 15; V gene: TRBV5-1; clone size: .; CDR3 DNA: TGCGCCAGCAGCTTGGTTGGGGGGAGCTACACTGAAGCTTTCTTT; CDR3 protein: CASSLVGGSYTEAFF
D gene: .; J gene: TRBJ1-6; CDR3 length: 16; V gene: TRBV7-6; clone size: .; CDR3 DNA: TGTGCCAGCAGCCCAAGCCAGGGAGGATGGAATTCACCCCTCCACTTT; CDR3 protein: CASSPSQGGWNSPLHF
D gene: TRBD1; J gene: TRBJ2-7; CDR3 length: 16; V gene: TRBV5-1; clone size: .; CDR3 DNA: TGCGCCAGCAGCTTACCTCAGACAGGGTCATCCTACGAGCAGTACTTC; CDR3 protein: CASSLPQTGSSYEQYF
D gene: TRBD1; J gene: TRBJ2-3; CDR3 length: 14; V gene: TRBV3-1/TRBV3-2; clone size: .; CDR3 DNA: TGTGCCAGCAGCATACAGGGGGCGCAAGATACGCAGTATTTT; CDR3 protein: CASSIQGAQDTQYF
D gene: TRBD1; J gene: TRBJ2-7; CDR3 length: 15; V gene: TRBV6-5; clone size: .; CDR3 DNA: TGTGCCAGCAGTTATCCGCAGGGGGCTTCCTACGAGCAGTACTTC; CDR3 protein: CASSYPQGASYEQYF
D gene: .; J gene: TRBJ1-2; CDR3 length: 11; V gene: TRBV12-3/TRBV12-4; clone size: .; CDR3 DNA: TGTGCCAGCGACAGAGGATATGGCTACACCTTC; CDR3 protein: CASDRGYGYTF
D gene: TRBD1; J gene: TRBJ1-4; CDR3 length: 14; V gene: TRBV9; clone size: .; CDR3 DNA: TGTGCCAGCAGCCCTCTGACAGGGGATGAAAAACTGTTTTTT; CDR3 protein: CASSPLTGDEKLFF
D gene: TRBD2; J gene: TRBJ2-1; CDR3 length: 19; V gene: TRBV28; clone size: .; CDR3 DNA: TGTGCCAGCAGTTCGCCGGGCGGGGGGATGGTATCGTCTCCAAATGAGCAGTTCTTC; CDR3 protein: CASSSPGGGMVSSPNEQFF
D gene: TRBD2; J gene: TRBJ2-3; CDR3 length: 14; V gene: TRBV7-2; clone size: few; CDR3 DNA: TGTGCCAGCAGCCTGGGACTAAACACAGATACGCAGTATTTT; CDR3 protein: CASSLGLNTDTQYF
D gene: .; J gene: TRBJ2-4; CDR3 length: 18; V gene: TRBV7-9; clone size: .; CDR3 DNA: TGTGCCAGCAGCTTAAAGCTGTCGGGGGAGCCAGCCAAAAACATTCAGTACTTC; CDR3 protein: CASSLKLSGEPAKNIQYF
D gene: TRBD2; J gene: TRBJ2-5; CDR3 length: 16; V gene: TRBV5-1; clone size: .; CDR3 DNA: TGCGCCAGCAGCTCCCGGCTAGCGGGGGTCCAAGAGACCCAGTACTTC; CDR3 protein: CASSSRLAGVQETQYF
D gene: TRBD2; J gene: TRBJ2-7; CDR3 length: 16; V gene: TRBV9; clone size: .; CDR3 DNA: TGTGCCAGCAGCGGGACTAGCGGGTATCCCGCTTCCGAGCAGTACTTC; CDR3 protein: CASSGTSGYPASEQYF
D gene: .; J gene: TRBJ2-5; CDR3 length: 13; V gene: TRBV7-2; clone size: .; CDR3 DNA: TGTGCCAGCAGCTTAGAACAGGGTCGGACCCAGTACTTC; CDR3 protein: CASSLEQGRTQYF
D gene: .; J gene: TRBJ1-4; CDR3 length: 17; V gene: TRBV9; clone size: .; CDR3 DNA: TGTGCCAGCAGCGGCCCCTTGATAGGGGCAACTAATGAAAAACTGTTTTTT; CDR3 protein: CASSGPLIGATNEKLFF
D gene: .; J gene: TRBJ2-5; CDR3 length: 13; V gene: TRBV4-2; clone size: once; CDR3 DNA: TGTGCCAGCAGCCAAAGGGGCACGGAGACCCAGTACTTC; CDR3 protein: CASSQRGTETQYF
D gene: TRBD2; J gene: TRBJ2-5; CDR3 length: 17; V gene: TRBV28; clone size: .; CDR3 DNA: TGTGCCAGCACCCGACCCCTGACGGGGGGGCCGGGGGAGACCCAGTACTTC; CDR3 protein: CASTRPLTGGPGETQYF
D gene: .; J gene: TRBJ1-1; CDR3 length: 15; V gene: TRBV25-1; clone size: .; CDR3 DNA: TGTGCCAGCAGCTTTGGGTGGGCCGAGAACACTGAAGCTTTCTTT; CDR3 protein: CASSFGWAENTEAFF
D gene: TRBD1; J gene: TRBJ1-2; CDR3 length: 14; V gene: TRBV19; clone size: .; CDR3 DNA: TGTGCCAGTATGCAGGGGGCGGCAAACTATGGCTACACCTTC; CDR3 protein: CASMQGAANYGYTF
D gene: .; J gene: TRBJ1-5; CDR3 length: 14; V gene: TRBV6-5; clone size: .; CDR3 DNA: TGTGCCAGCAGTTACTTGGGGCCCGGTCAGCCCCAGCATTTT; CDR3 protein: CASSYLGPGQPQHF
D gene: .; J gene: TRBJ2-7; CDR3 length: 13; V gene: TRBV9; clone size: .; CDR3 DNA: TGTGCCAGCAGCGTAGGACAGACCAACGAGCAGTACTTC; CDR3 protein: CASSVGQTNEQYF
D gene: TRBD2; J gene: TRBJ2-1; CDR3 length: 15; V gene: TRBV28; clone size: .; CDR3 DNA: TGTGCCAGCAGTTTCGGGGGGGCGGCCTACAATGAGCAGTTCTTC; CDR3 protein: CASSFGGAAYNEQFF
D gene: .; J gene: TRBJ2-5; CDR3 length: 16; V gene: TRBV6-5; clone size: .; CDR3 DNA: TGTGCCAGCAGTTACTCAGGGGTCCCGGGCCAAGAGACCCAGTACTTC; CDR3 protein: CASSYSGVPGQETQYF
D gene: TRBD1; J gene: TRBJ1-4; CDR3 length: 17; V gene: TRBV28; clone size: .; CDR3 DNA: TGTGCCAGCAGTTTCCGGGACAGGGGGGCAACTAATGAAAAACTGTTTTTT; CDR3 protein: CASSFRDRGATNEKLFF
D gene: TRBD1; J gene: TRBJ2-7; CDR3 length: 14; V gene: TRBV5-4; clone size: .; CDR3 DNA: TGTGCCAGCAGCCCCGGACAGGGCCGGTACGAGCAGTACTTC; CDR3 protein: CASSPGQGRYEQYF
D gene: .; J gene: TRBJ2-1; CDR3 length: 13; V gene: TRBV27; clone size: .; CDR3 DNA: TGTGCCAGCAGTACCGGTCGGGATAATGAGCAGTTCTTC; CDR3 protein: CASSTGRDNEQFF
D gene: TRBD1; J gene: TRBJ1-4; CDR3 length: 15; V gene: TRBV10-1; clone size: .; CDR3 DNA: TGCGCCAGTACGGACCGAGGGGGCTGGAATGAAAAACTGTTTTTT; CDR3 protein: CASTDRGGWNEKLFF
D gene: TRBD2; J gene: TRBJ2-1; CDR3 length: 14; V gene: TRBV4-3; clone size: .; CDR3 DNA: TGCGCCAGCAGTACTAGCGGGGGGCATAATGAGCAGTTCTTC; CDR3 protein: CASSTSGGHNEQFF
D gene: .; J gene: TRBJ2-2; CDR3 length: 16; V gene: TRBV6-5; clone size: .; CDR3 DNA: TGTGCCAGCAGTTATCAGGCAGCTACGAACACCGGGGAGCTGTTTTTT; CDR3 protein: CASSYQAATNTGELFF
D gene: TRBD1; J gene: TRBJ2-1; CDR3 length: 16; V gene: TRBV7-9; clone size: .; CDR3 DNA: TGTGCCAGCGTTCAGTCCGGGACAGGGGCCTACAATGAGCAGTTCTTC; CDR3 protein: CASVQSGTGAYNEQFF
D gene: .; J gene: TRBJ2-7; CDR3 length: 12; V gene: TRBV5-1; clone size: .; CDR3 DNA: TGCGCCAGCAGCCTCCCCGGGTCCGAGCAGTACTTC; CDR3 protein: CASSLPGSEQYF
D gene: .; J gene: TRBJ2-5; CDR3 length: 15; V gene: TRBV18; clone size: .; CDR3 DNA: TGTGCCAGCTCACCTTCCGGACAATCGGCCGAGACCCAGTACTTC; CDR3 protein: CASSPSGQSAETQYF
D gene: TRBD2; J gene: TRBJ2-3; CDR3 length: 18; V gene: TRBV2; clone size: .; CDR3 DNA: TGTGCCAGCAGTGAAGCGTTTCTAGCGGGGGGGCGTGGAGATACGCAGTATTTT; CDR3 protein: CASSEAFLAGGRGDTQYF
D gene: .; J gene: TRBJ1-2; CDR3 length: 14; V gene: TRBV19; clone size: once; CDR3 DNA: TGTGCCAGTAGGAGGGGGGGTGTATCTGATGGCTACACCTTC; CDR3 protein: CASRRGGVSDGYTF
D gene: TRBD1; J gene: TRBJ1-6; CDR3 length: 13; V gene: TRBV29-1; clone size: few; CDR3 DNA: TGCAGCGTGGCGGGACAGGTTGGTTCACCCCTCCACTTT; CDR3 protein: CSVAGQVGSPLHF
D gene: .; J gene: TRBJ1-2; CDR3 length: 15; V gene: TRBV4-1; clone size: .; CDR3 DNA: TGCGCCAGCAGCTTGGGCCCAGTTTCTAACTATGGCTACACCTTC; CDR3 protein: CASSLGPVSNYGYTF
D gene: TRBD1; J gene: TRBJ2-7; CDR3 length: 15; V gene: TRBV9; clone size: .; CDR3 DNA: TGTGCCAGCAGCGTAAGTCAGGGGGCCGCCTACGAGCAGTACTTC; CDR3 protein: CASSVSQGAAYEQYF
D gene: TRBD1; J gene: TRBJ2-5; CDR3 length: 14; V gene: TRBV5-1; clone size: .; CDR3 DNA: TGCGCCAGCAGCTTGGTAGGGGGCGCGGAGACCCAGTACTTC; CDR3 protein: CASSLVGGAETQYF
D gene: .; J gene: TRBJ1-2; CDR3 length: 12; V gene: TRBV10-3; clone size: .; CDR3 DNA: TGTGCCATCAGTGAGTCAGAGTATGGCTACACCTTC; CDR3 protein: CAISESEYGYTF
D gene: .; J gene: TRBJ2-1; CDR3 length: 14; V gene: TRBV4-3; clone size: .; CDR3 DNA: TGCGCCAGCAGCCAGCTAAGAGGGCAGGCCGAGCAGTTCTTC; CDR3 protein: CASSQLRGQAEQFF
D gene: .; J gene: TRBJ2-5; CDR3 length: 11; V gene: TRBV20-1; clone size: .; CDR3 DNA: TGCAGTGCTAGAGCCACGTCGGCCCAGTACTTC; CDR3 protein: CSARATSAQYF
D gene: .; J gene: TRBJ1-2; CDR3 length: 15; V gene: TRBV9; clone size: .; CDR3 DNA: TGTGCCAGCAGCGTAGAGGGAGGATATAACTATGGCTACACCTTC; CDR3 protein: CASSVEGGYNYGYTF